Each of the 27 T cell receptor beta chains below was sequenced from the same sample in a study of T cell responses to AZD1222 COVID-19 vaccine. Produced via immunoSEQ multiplex PCR; TCRdb's table is partial and in-frame only. The sample yields approximately 46,000 clones, about 87% seen once. Sequencing used peripheral blood, obtained 28 days after the second AZD1222 dose. These receptors were obtained from an adult who received the AZD1222 COVID-19 vaccine.

The V call is TRBV5-1, the J call TRBJ1-4, with no clear D. The V gene lost 0 bases and the J gene lost 10 bases, with 10 bases spanning the gap. CDR1 is SGHRS and CDR2 is YFSETQ in the germline V gene. CDR3 size: 13 residues. CDR3 sequence: CASSLDSPGKLFF. The CDR3 region has the DNA TGCGCCAGCAGCTTGGACTCCCCGGGAAAACTGTTTTTT.

The gene calls are TRBV12-3 or TRBV12-4 and TRBJ2-7; D uncertain. With 6 bases removed from V and 4 bases from J, the gap between germline ends came to 13 bases. The CDR3 covers 13 residues. The CDR3 loop is CASRRRLNYEQYF. The CDR3 bases are TGTGCCAGCAGACGAAGACTGAATTACGAGCAGTACTTC.

The chain recombines TRBV6-2 or TRBV6-3 with TRBJ2-3, with TRBD2 matching over 7 bases. The CDR3 sequence is 14 residues long. Trimming took 0 bases from V and 4 from J; bases not matched to a gene: 1. Germline V gene lookup returns CDR1 MNHEY and CDR2 SVGEGT. CDR3 DNA sequence: TGTGCCAGCAGTTACTCGGCGGGGGCAGATACGCAGTATTTT. This translates into CASSYSAGADTQYF.

This clone was detected only a few times. Here the CDR3 DNA reads TGTGCCAGCAGAAAGGAGGGAAGCACTGAAGCTTTCTTT. Amino acid sequence: CASRKEGSTEAFF. The gene calls are TRBV6-5 and TRBJ1-1; no reliable D call. V lost 6 bases, J lost 4 bases, and 12 bases lay in between. This CDR3 is 13 amino acids long. Germline CDR1 MNHEY, CDR2 SVGAGI.

This rearrangement joins TRBV2 to TRBJ2-7; 13 nucleotides align to TRBD2. Trimming removed 4 bases from V and 2 bases from J; junction bases left unmatched: 5. The CDR3 is 16 amino acids. Germline V gives CDR1 SNHLY, CDR2 FYNNEI. CDR3 sequence: CASSGTSGSIAYEQYF. CDR3 nucleotide sequence: TGTGCCAGCAGTGGGACTAGCGGGAGCATTGCCTACGAGCAGTACTTC.

V gene TRBV3-1 (or the pseudogene TRBV3-2) combines with J gene TRBJ2-3; D unresolved. Germline V lookup: CDR1 LGHDT, CDR2 YNNKEL (reference sequence). Between the trimmed V and J ends, which lost 2 bases and 2 bases, there was a span of 8 bases. CDR3 length: 14 residues. For the CDR3, the DNA is TGTGCCAGCAGCCAAATAGGCTACACAGATACGCAGTATTTT. Amino acid sequence: CASSQIGYTDTQYF.

The chain links TRBV10-3 to TRBJ1-1; a weak D match, TRBD1 (6 bases). CDR3 length: 14 residues. CDR1 ENHRY and CDR2 SYGVKD come from the germline V gene. V was shortened by 4 bases and J by 3 bases, with 12 bases between the two germline ends. In DNA, the CDR3 is TGTGCCATCAGTGTTACAGGGATGGACACTGAAGCTTTCTTT. It codes for CAISVTGMDTEAFF.

This clone was seen more than once but under ten times. The chain carries TRBV6-5 and TRBJ1-5; D remains unclear. Germline assignment: CDR1 MNHEY and CDR2 SVGAGI. CDR3 length: 15 amino acids. V lost 0 bases and J lost 3, with 9 bases in between. CDR3 in amino acids: CASSYSGGINQPQHF. Written as DNA, the CDR3 is TGTGCCAGCAGTTACTCGGGAGGGATCAATCAGCCCCAGCATTTT.

V gene TRBV28 combines with J gene TRBJ1-5, with 8 bases that match TRBD1. Germline-derived CDR1 and CDR2 are MDHEN and SYDVKM. V lost 3 bases, J lost 5 bases, and 9 bases stayed unmatched. This CDR3 has 16 residues. The CDR3 is CASSLPRTGKDQPQHF. The DNA for the CDR3 is TGTGCCAGCAGTTTGCCCCGGACAGGGAAGGATCAGCCCCAGCATTTT.

The CDR3 nucleotides are TGTGCCACCAGTAGCGGAGCGAACACCGGGGAGCTGTTTTTT. It is translated as CATSSGANTGELFF. The V gene is TRBV24-1, the J gene TRBJ2-2; the D gene is possibly TRBD2 (5 bases). This CDR3 spans 14 amino acids. Germline CDR1 and CDR2: KGHDR and SFDVKD. V was clipped by 6 bases and J by 0 bases, with 7 bases between them.

This chain links TRBV30 with TRBJ1-1; TRBD1 might be the D (6 bases). Germline lookup yields CDR1 GTSNPN and CDR2 SVGIG (reference sequence). Trimming took 0 bases from V and 4 from J, leaving 12 bases between them. This CDR3 has 14 amino acids. The CDR3 loop reads CAWSVLQGSTEAFF. The CDR3 nucleotides read TGTGCCTGGAGTGTACTCCAGGGGTCCACTGAAGCTTTCTTT.

This clone appeared once. This chain joins TRBV11-2 and TRBJ2-2; either TRBD1 or TRBD2 may fit D (5 bases each). From germline, CDR1 is SGHAT and CDR2 FQNNGV. V lost 3 bases and J 4 bases, leaving 9 bases between the germline ends. The CDR3 extends over 14 amino acids. The CDR3: CASSFSGPTGELFF. The CDR3 coding sequence is TGTGCCAGCAGCTTTTCGGGGCCCACCGGGGAGCTGTTTTTT.

The chain links TRBV3-1 (or the pseudogene TRBV3-2) to TRBJ2-5; possible D gene TRBD2, 6 bases. The germline V and J ends were trimmed by 5 bases and 5 bases, with 6 bases remaining between them. The CDR3 extends over 11 amino acids. CDR1 and CDR2 (germline): LGHDT, YNNKEL (reference sequence). In DNA, the CDR3 is TGTGCCAGCAGCGGGAGGGAGACCCAGTACTTC. This encodes CASSGRETQYF.

The chain couples TRBV5-8 to TRBJ1-6; no clear D. The CDR3 length is 14 residues. Germline V CDR1 and CDR2: SGHTS, YDEGEE. Trimming took off 0 bases at V and 4 bases at J, with 5 bases between the two ends. CDR3 residues: CASSLVGYNSPLHF. CDR3 in DNA: TGTGCCAGCAGCTTGGTAGGATATAATTCACCCCTCCACTTT. The full variable domain, its missing parts supplied by reference TRBV5-8 and TRBJ1-6, is EAGVTQSPTHLIKTRGQQATLRCSPISGHTSVYWYQQALGLGLQFLLWYDEGEERNRGNFPPRFSGRQFPNYSSELNVNALELEDSALYLCASSLVGYNSPLHFGNGTRLTVT.

This CDR3 is CASTISPEENTIYF. The CDR3 DNA reads TGTGCCAGCACCATAAGTCCGGAGGAAAACACCATATATTTT. The chain joins TRBV6-5 to TRBJ1-3; D is unresolved. Germline V lookup: CDR1 MNHEY, CDR2 SVGAGI. The V end lost 7 bases, the J end lost 6 bases, and 16 bases lay between the germline ends. CDR3 length: 14 amino acids.

V and J are TRBV15 and TRBJ2-2, with D tentatively TRBD1 (5 bases). V gave up 0 bases and J gave up 3 bases, with 11 bases separating them. From germline, CDR1 is LNHNV and CDR2 YYDKDF (reference sequence). The length of the CDR3 is 16 residues. This CDR3 reads CATSRDIGRDTGELFF. DNA of the CDR3: TGTGCCACCAGCAGAGATATAGGCAGGGACACCGGGGAGCTGTTTTTT.

This clone was observed a single time. The rearrangement links TRBV4-3 to TRBJ2-7; no definite D call. Germline loops: CDR1 LGHNA, CDR2 YSLEER. This CDR3 has 15 residues. V lost 5 bases to trimming and J lost 2 bases, with 16 bases between them. The CDR3 is CASSSLHGAPYEQYF. The CDR3 nucleotides read TGCGCCAGCAGCTCTCTACACGGAGCTCCCTACGAGCAGTACTTC.

The gene calls are TRBV7-9 and TRBJ1-2, with D perhaps TRBD1 (5 bases). V gave up 7 bases and J gave up 6 bases, with 15 bases separating them. Germline assignment: CDR1 SEHNR and CDR2 FQNEAQ (reference sequence). CDR3 length equals 13 residues. Here the CDR3 reads CASILSGDHGYTF. The DNA of the CDR3 is TGTGCCAGCATCCTTTCCGGGGACCATGGCTACACCTTC.

This clone was observed a few times. This rearrangement joins TRBV7-9 to TRBJ2-1, with TRBD2 identical over 12 bases. The CDR3 length is 18 residues. The V gene end was trimmed by 2 bases and the J gene end by 8 bases; junction bases not matched to a gene: 13. Germline CDR1 and CDR2: SEHNR and FQNEAQ (reference sequence). The CDR3 DNA reads as TGTGCCAGCAGCTTACCGCCTCGACTAGCGGGAGTACGCCATGAGCAGTTCTTC. Amino acid sequence: CASSLPPRLAGVRHEQFF.

V usage is TRBV7-2 and J usage is TRBJ2-7; TRBD2 is a possible D gene (5 bases). This CDR3 spans 15 amino acids. Between the trimmed V and J ends, which lost 3 bases and 4 bases, there was a span of 16 bases. The germline V gene encodes CDR1 SGHTA and CDR2 FQGNSA. For the CDR3, the DNA is TGTGCCAGCAGCTTGAGTTCGGGGTACCTATACGAGCAGTACTTC. Residues: CASSLSSGYLYEQYF.

V is TRBV6-4 and J is TRBJ2-3, with TRBD2 identical over 12 bases. The V segment lost 5 bases and the J segment 3 bases; nucleotides outside the gene matches: 3. The CDR3 is 15 amino acids. CDR1 and CDR2 from the germline V gene are MRHNA and SNTAGT. CDR3 sequence reads: CASSPGTSGTDTQYF. The CDR3 region has the DNA TGTGCCAGCAGTCCCGGGACTAGCGGGACAGATACGCAGTATTTT.

The chain is built from TRBV2 and TRBJ1-3; unclear D gene. This CDR3 contains 11 residues. V shed 3 bases and J shed 9 bases, with 6 bases lying between them. Germline lookup yields CDR1 SNHLY and CDR2 FYNNEI. CDR3 coding DNA: TGTGCCAGCAGTGACCAGTTCACCATATATTTT. It specifies CASSDQFTIYF.

The gene calls are TRBV6-5 and TRBJ2-1; 9 positions match TRBD1. CDR1 and CDR2 from the germline V gene are MNHEY and SVGAGI. V shed 0 bases and J 9 bases; nucleotides not matched to a gene: 3. There are 14 residues in the CDR3. The chain's CDR3 is CASSYSDRGFEQFF. CDR3 in DNA: TGTGCCAGCAGTTACTCGGACAGGGGCTTTGAGCAGTTCTTC.

V usage is TRBV2 and J usage is TRBJ2-2, with 12 bases lining up with TRBD2. Trimming cost V 7 bases and J 14 bases; bases outside gene matches: 8. This CDR3 spans 13 amino acids. Looked up from germline, CDR1 is SNHLY and CDR2 is FYNNEI. This chain's CDR3 is CASNPGLAGLLFF. In DNA form, the CDR3 reads TGTGCCAGCAATCCGGGACTAGCGGGTCTTCTGTTTTTT.

The chain recombines TRBV6-4 with TRBJ2-1; possible D gene TRBD2, 6 bases. Trimming took 5 bases from V and 7 from J, leaving 24 bases between them. This CDR3 has 17 amino acids. CDR1 is MRHNA and CDR2 is SNTAGT in the germline V gene. The CDR3 DNA sequence: TGTGCCAGCAGTCTGTGGGGTTCTGGGTCGGCGGGGAATGAGCAGTTCTTC. Its protein is CASSLWGSGSAGNEQFF.

CDR3 region: CASSHSLSWSRPGKLQETQYF. In DNA form, the CDR3 reads TGTGCCAGCAGCCACTCCCTTTCATGGTCCCGACCAGGGAAACTCCAAGAGACCCAGTACTTC. This rearrangement joins TRBV14 to TRBJ2-5, with D possibly matching TRBD1 (5 bases). Germline CDR1 is SGHDN and CDR2 is FVKESK. This CDR3 spans 21 amino acids. V lost 3 bases and J lost 1, with 30 bases in between.

The table lists this clone with a count of one. The V call is TRBV29-1, the J call TRBJ1-4; 8 nucleotides line up with TRBD1. CDR3 length equals 16 residues. V dropped 6 bases and J dropped 0; count of bases not matched to a gene: 9. Germline lookup yields CDR1 SQVTM and CDR2 ANQGSEA. The CDR3 is CSVGTGDFATNEKLFF. In nucleotides, the CDR3 is TGCAGCGTCGGGACAGGCGACTTTGCAACTAATGAAAAACTGTTTTTT.